Following are 2 T cell receptor beta chains from one sample sequenced in a study of control samples from healthy donors and cancer patients. Clones were read by immunoSEQ multiplex PCR, and TCRdb kept only the in-frame ones, dropping some. The sample records 100,000 to 150,000 clones, approximately 90% being singletons. Material: blood. These receptors were obtained from a man aged 18 to 30 in good health.

The chain links TRBV5-8 to TRBJ1-3; 8 bases are a match to TRBD1. From germline, CDR1 is SGHTS and CDR2 YDEGEE. V lost 4 bases to trimming and J lost 5 bases; unmatched junction nucleotides: 8. CDR3 size: 15 residues. CDR3 DNA: TGTGCCAGCAGCCTTGGAGGCAGGGGGCGAAACACCATATATTTT. This gives the protein CASSLGGRGRNTIYF. Using reference TRBV5-8 and TRBJ1-3 for the parts outside the CDR3, the full variable domain is EAGVTQSPTHLIKTRGQQATLRCSPISGHTSVYWYQQALGLGLQFLLWYDEGEERNRGNFPPRFSGRQFPNYSSELNVNALELEDSALYLCASSLGGRGRNTIYFGEGSWLTVV.

The rearrangement links TRBV2 to TRBJ2-4; D perhaps matches TRBD1 (5 bases). Germline V gene sequence: CDR1 SNHLY, CDR2 FYNNEI. V lost 6 bases and J lost 5, with 11 bases in between. There are 13 residues in the CDR3. This CDR3 reads CASRGTGQNIQYF. The CDR3 DNA reads as TGTGCCAGCAGGGGAACAGGCCAAAACATTCAGTACTTC. The full variable domain, completed using reference TRBV2 and TRBJ2-4, is EPEVTQTPSHQVTQMGQEVILRCVPISNHLYFYWYRQILGQKVEFLVSFYNNEISEKSEIFDDQFSVERPDGSNFTLKIRSTKLEDSAMYFCASRGTGQNIQYFGAGTRLSVL.